These 11 T cell receptor beta chains came from one sample sequenced in a study of Ad26.COV2.S vaccination and SARS-CoV-2 variants. Noted treatment: about 20 received Ad26.COV2.S at low or high dose, single or two shots; 5 received placebo; per-sample allocation not given. Each sample was drawn 63 days after the first injection (of vaccine or placebo). Data came from immunoSEQ multiplex PCR; TCRdb stores just in-frame clones and leaves some out. Here the sample spans 380,000 or so clones, around 90% being singletons. Sequenced here: peripheral blood, sampled in a trial of Ad26.COV2.S vaccine versus placebo. The receptors shown here come from a person between 18 and 59 years old who received the Ad26.COV2.S COVID-19 vaccine or a placebo.

The chain links TRBV5-1 to TRBJ2-1; D remains unclear. The V end was cut by 5 bases, the J end by 4 bases, with 10 bases between. CDR3 length: 13 amino acids. The V gene's germline CDR1 is SGHRS and CDR2 YFSETQ. The DNA for the CDR3 is TGCGCCAGCAGTTCCGACTCGTACAATGAGCAGTTCTTC. Protein: CASSSDSYNEQFF. Looking up the rest from reference TRBV5-1 and TRBJ2-1 gives the full variable domain: KAGVTQTPRYLIKTRGQQVTLSCSPISGHRSVSWYQQTPGQGLQFLFEYFSETQRNKGNFPGRFSGRQFSNSRSEMNVSTLELGDSALYLCASSSDSYNEQFFGPGTRLTVL.

The V gene is TRBV7-9, the J gene TRBJ2-5, with unresolved D. The CDR3 extends over 12 amino acids. V lost 4 bases and J 5 bases, leaving 8 bases between the germline ends. Germline values: CDR1 SEHNR, CDR2 FQNEAQ (reference sequence). The CDR3 spells CASSSAYETQYF. CDR3 nucleotide sequence: TGTGCCAGCAGCTCCGCTTACGAGACCCAGTACTTC.

J is TRBJ2-5 and V is TRBV5-1, with D unresolved. This CDR3 is 14 amino acids long. Trimming left V 4 bases short and J 2 bases short, with 12 bases between. The V gene's germline CDR1 is SGHRS and CDR2 YFSETQ. Here the CDR3 DNA reads TGCGCCAGCAGCCTATCTCAGTTACAAGAGACCCAGTACTTC. Residues: CASSLSQLQETQYF.

This clone was observed once. This rearrangement joins TRBV9 to TRBJ2-1; D not resolved. This CDR3 comprises 12 residues. Germline loops: CDR1 SGDLS, CDR2 YYNGEE. The V gene lost 0 bases and the J gene lost 6 bases, with 4 bases spanning the gap. The CDR3 DNA reads TGTGCCAGCAGCGTAGGTCCCAATGAGCAGTTCTTC. This gives the protein CASSVGPNEQFF.

In this sample, this clone turned up a few times. J is TRBJ1-4 and V is TRBV30; D not certain. In germline, CDR1 is GTSNPN, CDR2 SVGIG (reference sequence). The CDR3 has 15 residues. Trimming took off 2 bases at V and 1 base at J, with 11 bases between the two ends. Here the CDR3 DNA reads TGTGCCTGGAGTCCGACACAACGAACTAATGAAAAACTGTTTTTT. This translates into CAWSPTQRTNEKLFF.

The rearrangement links TRBV30 to TRBJ2-2; no clear D. V lost 3 bases to trimming and J lost 4 bases, with 12 bases between them. This CDR3 region has 14 residues. Germline loops: CDR1 GTSNPN, CDR2 SVGIG (reference sequence). For the CDR3, the DNA is TGTGCCTGGAGGATGATAGGGTTCACCGGGGAGCTGTTTTTT. Its protein is CAWRMIGFTGELFF.

The rearrangement links TRBV18 to TRBJ1-1; TRBD1 aligns across 8 bases. The CDR3 has 15 amino acids. In germline, CDR1 is KGHSH, CDR2 LQKENI. After removal of 2 bases from V and 4 bases from J, the junction contained 6 bases not matched to a gene. CDR3 nucleotides: TGTGCCAGCTCACCATTCAGGGGGCCGGGCACTGAAGCTTTCTTT. It encodes CASSPFRGPGTEAFF. Full variable domain (remainder filled in from reference TRBV18 and TRBJ1-1): NAGVMQNPRHLVRRRGQEARLRCSPMKGHSHVYWYRQLPEEGLKFMVYLQKENIIDESGMPKERFSAEFPKEGPSILRIQQVVRGDSAAYFCASSPFRGPGTEAFFGQGTRLTVV.

The V call is TRBV27, the J call TRBJ1-2; tentative D call: TRBD1 (5 bases). The CDR3 sequence is 15 residues long. The germline V gene has CDR1 MNHEY and CDR2 SMNVEV (reference sequence). Trimming removed 2 bases at V and 10 bases at J, with 20 bases between. The chain's CDR3 is CASSLTTGTVRHYTF. In nucleotides, the CDR3 is TGTGCCAGCAGTTTAACCACTGGGACTGTTCGTCACTACACCTTC.

The gene calls are TRBV30 and TRBJ1-1, with D perhaps matching TRBD1 (5 bases). There are 14 residues in the CDR3. The V end lost 0 bases, the J end lost 1 base, and 9 bases lay between the germline ends. Germline assignment: CDR1 GTSNPN and CDR2 SVGIG (reference sequence). CDR3 amino acids: CAWSVGQPNTEAFF. The CDR3 DNA reads TGTGCCTGGAGTGTCGGACAACCGAACACTGAAGCTTTCTTT. Filled out from reference TRBV30 and TRBJ1-1, the complete variable domain reads SQTIHQWPATLVQPVGSPLSLECTVEGTSNPNLYWYRQAAGRGLQLLFYSVGIGQISSEVPQNLSASRPQDRQFILSSKKLLLSDSGFYLCAWSVGQPNTEAFFGQGTRLTVV.

This clone appeared a few times. The sample holds other DNA sequences that translate to the same CDR3. The chain carries TRBV7-9 and TRBJ1-5; D not resolved. Looked up from germline, CDR1 is SEHNR and CDR2 is FQNEAQ (reference sequence). The CDR3 has 13 residues. The V end was cut by 1 base, the J end by 2 bases, with 3 bases between. The CDR3 nucleotides are TGTGCCAGCAGCTTAGACGGCAATCAGCCCCAGCATTTT. This encodes CASSLDGNQPQHF.

The chain has TRBV29-1 and TRBJ2-6; no clear D gene. Germline V gives CDR1 SQVTM, CDR2 ANQGSEA. This CDR3 has 14 residues. With 5 bases removed from V and 0 bases from J, the gap between germline ends came to 8 bases. CDR3 bases: TGCAGCGTTCTAGACGGCTCTGGGGCCAACGTCCTGACTTTC. Translating gives CSVLDGSGANVLTF.